This entry lists 19 T cell receptor beta chains sequenced from one sample in a study of shared clonotypes between healthy human individuals. TCRdb keeps only in-frame clones here, not all; method: immunoSEQ multiplex PCR. Of about 2.1 million clones detected, roughly 93% appear once; the ten largest clones hold more than 1.5%. CD45RO-negative, CCR7-selected cells formed the naive CD8 fraction, which excluded terminally differentiated effector memory CD45RA+ cells. Sequencing was done on a sample of naive CD8+ T cells from PBMCs. The receptors derive from a man aged 18 to 35 in good health. Some clones in this sample may be carry-over from other donors' samples.

The V and J genes are TRBV7-6 and TRBJ1-5; weak D call: TRBD1 (6 bases). CDR1 is SGHVS, CDR2 FNYEAQ, per germline. Trimming stripped 2 bases from V and 6 bases from J, with 11 bases between. This CDR3 spans 14 amino acids. In DNA, the CDR3 is TGTGCCAGCAGCTTAAGACAGGCTGGTCAGCCCCAGCATTTT. Amino acids: CASSLRQAGQPQHF. The complete variable domain, with remaining parts taken from reference TRBV7-6 and TRBJ1-5, reads GAGVSQSPRYKVTKRGQDVALRCDPISGHVSLYWYRQALGQGPEFLTYFNYEAQQDKSGLPNDRFSAERPEGSISTLTIQRTEQRDSAMYRCASSLRQAGQPQHFGDGTRLSIL.

This rearrangement joins TRBV7-3 to TRBJ2-1; weak D call: TRBD2 (6 bases). Germline V gene data show CDR1 as SGHTA and CDR2 as FQGTGA. V was trimmed by 1 base and J by 0 bases, leaving 10 bases between them. CDR3 length: 16 residues. The CDR3 protein is CASSLSRGSSYNEQFF. The DNA for the CDR3 is TGTGCCAGCAGCTTAAGTCGGGGGAGCTCCTACAATGAGCAGTTCTTC.

The chain is built from TRBV7-9 and TRBJ1-5, with D possibly TRBD1 on 5 matching bases. Germline assignment: CDR1 SEHNR and CDR2 FQNEAQ (reference sequence). The CDR3 has 17 amino acids. The V and J ends lost 0 bases and 5 bases respectively, with 17 bases between them. The CDR3 coding sequence is TGTGCCAGCAGCTTAGCATTGGGGGGTATGGGTCATCAGCCCCAGCATTTT. Translation gives CASSLALGGMGHQPQHF.

Notes on this clone: Other DNA sequences in the same sample also yield this CDR3. This chain connects TRBV5-1 to TRBJ2-3; no reliable D call. V shed 2 bases and J shed 4 bases, with 2 bases lying between them. Germline CDR1 and CDR2: SGHRS and YFSETQ. The CDR3 contains 11 residues. CDR3 residues: CASSLSDTQYF. CDR3 DNA sequence: TGCGCCAGCAGCTTATCAGATACGCAGTATTTT. The variable domain in full, with the rest retrieved from reference TRBV5-1 and TRBJ2-3, is KAGVTQTPRYLIKTRGQQVTLSCSPISGHRSVSWYQQTPGQGLQFLFEYFSETQRNKGNFPGRFSGRQFSNSRSEMNVSTLELGDSALYLCASSLSDTQYFGPGTRLTVL.

This chain links TRBV7-2 with TRBJ1-3, with unresolved D. The CDR3 extends over 17 amino acids. Germline V gene lookup returns CDR1 SGHTA and CDR2 FQGNSA. Trimming removed 2 bases from V and 2 bases from J, with 16 bases in between. The CDR3 is CASSLSRSPAPGNTIYF. The CDR3 DNA follows: TGTGCCAGCAGCTTAAGCAGGAGCCCTGCCCCTGGAAACACCATATATTTT.

The rearrangement links TRBV28 to TRBJ2-7, with 9 bases fitting TRBD1. The CDR3 is made up of 14 amino acids. CDR1 MDHEN and CDR2 SYDVKM come from the germline V gene. V was clipped by 6 bases and J by 2 bases; unmatched bases: 5. The CDR3 region is CASSLQGAPYEQYF. CDR3 in DNA: TGTGCCAGCAGCTTACAGGGGGCCCCCTACGAGCAGTACTTC.

The rearrangement links TRBV11-2 to TRBJ2-5; D is undetermined. This CDR3 is built from 15 residues. Per the germline V gene, CDR1 is SGHAT and CDR2 is FQNNGV. The V end was cut by 3 bases, the J end by 5 bases, with 16 bases between. CDR3 loop: CASSFGRPETETQYF. The CDR3 DNA sequence: TGTGCCAGCAGCTTCGGCAGGCCCGAAACGGAGACCCAGTACTTC.

The CDR3: CASSPKQGSTDTQYF. The DNA of the CDR3 is TGTGCCAGCAGCCCCAAGCAGGGGAGCACAGATACGCAGTATTTT. The chain links TRBV7-9 to TRBJ2-3; a weak D match, TRBD1 (6 bases). The CDR3 consists of 15 residues. The ends were cut back, 5 bases at V and 0 bases at J, with 12 bases in the middle. The germline gives CDR1 SEHNR, CDR2 FQNEAQ (reference sequence).

The chain carries TRBV7-6 and TRBJ2-1; the D is unclear. The CDR3 covers 16 residues. Trimming removed 1 base at V and 0 bases at J, with 10 bases between. Germline CDR1 and CDR2: SGHVS and FNYEAQ. The CDR3 region is CASSLVNSSSYNEQFF. CDR3 DNA sequence: TGTGCCAGCAGCTTAGTAAACAGTAGCTCCTACAATGAGCAGTTCTTC.

The chain links TRBV29-1 to TRBJ2-3; D remains unclear. The CDR3 totals 13 residues. Deletions cut 3 bases from V and 3 bases from J, with 10 bases between. Germline V gene lookup returns CDR1 SQVTM and CDR2 ANQGSEA. CDR3 in amino acids: CSVDGLGTDTQYF. CDR3 sequence (DNA): TGCAGCGTTGACGGTTTGGGGACAGATACGCAGTATTTT.

Remarks on this clone: The identical CDR3 is also encoded by other nucleotide sequences in the sample. The chain couples TRBV29-1 to TRBJ1-2; D ambiguous. The CDR3 spans 12 residues. CDR1 SQVTM and CDR2 ANQGSEA come from the germline V gene. Trimming cost V 3 bases and J 4 bases, with 9 bases left between them. In nucleotides, the CDR3 is TGCAGCGTTGATGGAGGGTTCTATGGCTACACCTTC. Amino acid sequence: CSVDGGFYGYTF. Complete variable domain (other parts from reference TRBV29-1 and TRBJ1-2): SAVISQKPSRDICQRGTSLTIQCQVDSQVTMMFWYRQQPGQSLTLIATANQGSEATYESGFVIDKFPISRPNLTFSTLTVSNMSPEDSSIYLCSVDGGFYGYTFGSGTRLTVV.

The gene calls are TRBV29-1 and TRBJ2-5; 10 nucleotides agree with TRBD2. J gave up 1 base and V 6 bases, and 5 bases lay outside the gene matches. Germline V lookup: CDR1 SQVTM, CDR2 ANQGSEA. The CDR3 spans 14 residues. The CDR3: CSVARTSGQETQYF. DNA for the CDR3: TGCAGCGTGGCCCGGACTAGCGGCCAAGAGACCCAGTACTTC.

The chain recombines TRBV19 with TRBJ2-4; D remains unclear. Germline V gene data show CDR1 as LNHDA and CDR2 as SQIVND (reference sequence). Trimming left V 8 bases short and J 1 base short, with 12 bases between. The CDR3 length is 14 residues. CDR3 sequence: CASDEGWAKNIQYF. Written as DNA, the CDR3 is TGTGCCAGTGATGAAGGGTGGGCCAAAAACATTCAGTACTTC.

This rearrangement joins TRBV2 to TRBJ2-5, with 9 positions matching TRBD2. V trimming: 4 bases; J trimming: 1 base; junction bases outside the gene matches: 7. The CDR3 consists of 16 residues. Germline values: CDR1 SNHLY, CDR2 FYNNEI. The CDR3 is CASSVGVAGVQETQYF. In DNA form, the CDR3 reads TGTGCCAGCAGTGTTGGGGTAGCGGGAGTCCAAGAGACCCAGTACTTC. The full variable domain, rest sourced from reference TRBV2 and TRBJ2-5, is EPEVTQTPSHQVTQMGQEVILRCVPISNHLYFYWYRQILGQKVEFLVSFYNNEISEKSEIFDDQFSVERPDGSNFTLKIRSTKLEDSAMYFCASSVGVAGVQETQYFGPGTRLLVL.

The count of this clone is one. The chain links TRBV4-1 to TRBJ2-1; 7 bases agree with TRBD2. The CDR3 runs 13 residues. Germline CDR1 MGHRA, CDR2 YSYEKL. Unmatched junction bases numbered 5, after V lost 4 bases and J lost 8 bases. The CDR3 nucleotides read TGCGCCAGCAGCCGGAGGGCGGGGGATGAGCAGTTCTTC. As protein: CASSRRAGDEQFF.

V is TRBV29-1 and J is TRBJ2-3; TRBD1 is a possible D gene (5 bases). V lost 3 bases and J lost 0, with 10 bases in between. CDR3 length equals 14 residues. Looked up from germline, CDR1 is SQVTM and CDR2 is ANQGSEA. The CDR3 DNA is TGCAGCGTTGAGAGGAAGGGGAGCACAGATACGCAGTATTTT. It codes for CSVERKGSTDTQYF.

The V gene is TRBV12-5, the J gene TRBJ2-7, with D perhaps matching TRBD1 (6 bases). The CDR3 runs 13 residues. Germline V gives CDR1 LGHNT, CDR2 FRNRAP. Trimming left V 5 bases short and J 5 bases short, with 13 bases between. CDR3 in amino acids: CASGQRPGDEQYF. The CDR3 DNA sequence: TGTGCTAGTGGTCAGCGGCCAGGGGACGAGCAGTACTTC.

The chain combines TRBV28 with TRBJ2-7; either TRBD1 or TRBD2 may fit D (5 bases each). V dropped 6 bases and J dropped 3 bases, with 18 bases sitting between them. Germline CDR1 reads MDHEN; CDR2 reads SYDVKM. This CDR3 comprises 15 residues. DNA of the CDR3: TGTGCCAGCAGGAGATGGGACCCCCTCTACTACGAGCAGTACTTC. It specifies CASRRWDPLYYEQYF.

The genes are TRBV28 and TRBJ2-7, with no clear D. In germline, CDR1 is MDHEN, CDR2 SYDVKM. Trimming cost V 5 bases and J 3 bases, with 5 bases left between them. The CDR3 is 11 residues long. CDR3 protein: CASSAIYEQYF. CDR3 in DNA: TGTGCCAGCAGTGCAATCTACGAGCAGTACTTC. Using reference TRBV28 and TRBJ2-7 for the parts outside the CDR3, the full variable domain is DVKVTQSSRYLVKRTGEKVFLECVQDMDHENMFWYRQDPGLGLRLIYFSYDVKMKEKGDIPEGYSVSREKKERFSLILESASTNQTSMYLCASSAIYEQYFGPGTRLTVT.